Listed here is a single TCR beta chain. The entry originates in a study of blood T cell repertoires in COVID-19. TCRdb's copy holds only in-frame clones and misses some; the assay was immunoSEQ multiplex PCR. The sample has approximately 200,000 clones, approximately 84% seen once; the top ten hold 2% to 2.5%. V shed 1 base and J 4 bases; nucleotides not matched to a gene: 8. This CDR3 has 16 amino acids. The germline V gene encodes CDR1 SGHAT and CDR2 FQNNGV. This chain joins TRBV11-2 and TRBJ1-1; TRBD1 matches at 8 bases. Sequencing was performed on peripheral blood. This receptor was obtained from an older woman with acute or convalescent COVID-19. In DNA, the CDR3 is TGTGCCAGCAGCTTAGTTCCGACAGGGGAGTCCACTGAAGCTTTCTTT. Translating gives CASSLVPTGESTEAFF.